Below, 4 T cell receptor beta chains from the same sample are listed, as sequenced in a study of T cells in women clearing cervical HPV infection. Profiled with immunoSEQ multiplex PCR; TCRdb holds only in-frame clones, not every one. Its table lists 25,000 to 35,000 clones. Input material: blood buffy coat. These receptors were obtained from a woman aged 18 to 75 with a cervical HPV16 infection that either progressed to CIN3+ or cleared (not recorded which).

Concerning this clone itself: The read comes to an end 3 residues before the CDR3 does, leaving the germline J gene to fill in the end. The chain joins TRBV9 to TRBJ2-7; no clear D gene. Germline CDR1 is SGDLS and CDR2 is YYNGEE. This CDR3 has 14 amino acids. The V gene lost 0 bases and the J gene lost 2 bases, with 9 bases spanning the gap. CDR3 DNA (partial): TGTGCCAGCAGCGTAGGAATAGGGCCCTACGAG. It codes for CASSVGIGPYE. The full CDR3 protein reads CASSVGIGPYEQYF.

This CDR3 reads CASQKTGGDTGELFF. Partial CDR3 DNA: TGTGCCAGCCAAAAGACAGGAGGCGACACCGGGGAG. The V and J genes are TRBV6-4 and TRBJ2-2, with a tentative D call TRBD1 (6 bases). The sequence runs out 3 residues before the end of the CDR3; the remainder is reconstructed from the germline J gene. Trimming cost V 8 bases and J 3 bases, with 16 bases left between them. The CDR3 sequence is 15 residues long. Germline V gene lookup returns CDR1 MRHNA and CDR2 SNTAGT.

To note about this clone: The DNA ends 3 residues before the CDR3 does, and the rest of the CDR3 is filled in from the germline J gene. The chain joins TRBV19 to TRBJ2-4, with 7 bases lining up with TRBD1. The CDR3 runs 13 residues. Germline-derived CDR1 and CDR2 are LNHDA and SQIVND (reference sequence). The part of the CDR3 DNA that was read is TGTGCCAGTAGTAGGGACAGTAACTATGGT. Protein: CASSRDSNYG. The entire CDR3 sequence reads CASSRDSNYGQYF.

The CDR3 bases that were read are TGTGCCAGCAGCTTACTGGGCGGGGTTCCAGAGACC. Its protein product is CASSLLGGVPET. The entire CDR3 reads CASSLLGGVPETQYF. The J gene is TRBJ2-5, the V gene TRBV7-2; weak D call: TRBD2 (6 bases). The read ends 3 residues shy of where the CDR3 ends; the end is completed using the germline J gene. CDR1 is SGHTA, CDR2 FQGNSA, per germline. CDR3 length: 15 residues. Trimming removed 2 bases at V and 4 bases at J, with 14 bases between. Full variable domain (remainder filled in from reference TRBV7-2 and TRBJ2-5): GAGVSQSPSNKVTEKGKDVELRCDPISGHTALYWYRQSLGQGLEFLIYFQGNSAPDKSGLPSDRFSAERTGGSVSTLTIQRTQQEDSAVYLCASSLLGGVPETQYFGPGTRLLVL.